The 21 T cell receptor beta chains given below trace back to one sample, sequenced in a study of cytomegalovirus exposure and HLA in healthy donors (TCRdb year 2017). Libraries were built with the immunoSEQ multiplex PCR assay. For the multiplex PCR, a mixture combining 60 forward primers for TCR Vbeta segments and 13 reverse primers for TCR Jbeta segments was used. This is the immuneACCESS table as TCRdb keeps it, with only in-frame sequences that have V and J called. A part of the clones is gone; compared with another copy, unresolved V genes explain less than half, and the rest is unexplained. For this sample there are 140,000 to 150,000 clones; roughly 70% appear just once. The ten largest clones represent roughly 1.9% of the sample. The specimen was PBMCs. These receptor sequences come from a woman between 55 and 75 years old in good health and CMV-seropositive.

The chain combines TRBV10-1 with TRBJ1-2; D gene ambiguous. CDR1 and CDR2 from the germline V gene are WNHNN and SYGVQD (reference sequence). CDR3 length equals 13 residues. Trimming shortened V by 0 bases and J by 4 bases, and 6 bases separated the two germline ends. The CDR3 region is CASSESSGYGYTF. The CDR3 DNA reads TGCGCCAGCAGTGAGTCCTCGGGCTATGGCTACACCTTC.

CDR3 region: CAWSPLGDGKLFF. CDR3 DNA: TGTGCCTGGAGCCCTTTAGGGGATGGGAAACTGTTTTTT. The rearrangement links TRBV30 to TRBJ1-4, with D perhaps TRBD1 (5 bases). Trimming pared 3 bases from V and 11 bases from J, leaving 16 bases between. The V gene's germline CDR1 is GTSNPN and CDR2 SVGIG (reference sequence). The CDR3 has 13 residues.

The count of this clone is one. The gene calls are TRBV2 and TRBJ2-5, with no clear D. This CDR3 has 12 amino acids. Trimming left V 6 bases short and J 7 bases short, with 12 bases between. CDR1 and CDR2 from the germline V gene are SNHLY and FYNNEI. The CDR3 DNA follows: TGTGCCAGCAGGCTCTATAGTGGGACCCAGTACTTC. Amino acid sequence: CASRLYSGTQYF.

V is TRBV6-4 and J is TRBJ1-1, with D uncertain. The germline gives CDR1 MRHNA, CDR2 SNTAGT. CDR3 length: 13 amino acids. The V end was cut by 3 bases, the J end by 1 base, with 6 bases between. The chain's CDR3 is CASSEGRNTEAFF. For the CDR3, the DNA is TGTGCCAGCAGTGAAGGGAGGAACACTGAAGCTTTCTTT.

The chain uses TRBV30 and TRBJ1-2; 7 bases are a match to TRBD1. Germline CDR1 GTSNPN, CDR2 SVGIG (reference sequence). V lost 4 bases and J lost 4; bases outside the gene matches: 9. This CDR3 comprises 14 residues. As DNA, the CDR3 is TGTGCCTGGACCCGCCGGGACAGCTCCTATGGCTACACCTTC. Translation: CAWTRRDSSYGYTF.

The V gene is TRBV7-8, the J gene TRBJ2-1; D is unresolved. CDR1 is SGHVS, CDR2 FQNEAQ, per germline. There are 16 residues in the CDR3. V lost 1 base and J 4 bases, leaving 14 bases between the germline ends. The CDR3 sequence is CASSLGREPPYNEQFF. In DNA form, the CDR3 reads TGTGCCAGCAGCTTAGGTCGAGAGCCCCCTTACAATGAGCAGTTCTTC.

In this sample, this clone turned up a few times. Different DNA sequences within this sample yield the same CDR3. The J gene is TRBJ2-3, the V gene TRBV29-1, with D tentatively TRBD2 (6 bases). Per germline, CDR1 SQVTM and CDR2 ANQGSEA. The CDR3 consists of 14 residues. V was shortened by 0 bases and J by 3 bases, with 10 bases between the two germline ends. The CDR3 reads CSVEDWRVTDTQYF. Here the CDR3 DNA reads TGCAGCGTTGAAGATTGGAGGGTAACAGATACGCAGTATTTT.

The CDR3 loop is CASRPPQISTEAFF. The CDR3 DNA sequence: TGTGCCAGCAGGCCCCCCCAGATATCCACTGAAGCTTTCTTT. The genes are TRBV11-3 and TRBJ1-1; D ambiguous. CDR3 size: 14 residues. Germline V lookup: CDR1 SGHNT, CDR2 YENEEA. The V gene lost 6 bases and the J gene lost 4 bases, with 15 bases spanning the gap.

The chain joins TRBV5-8 to TRBJ2-7; weak D call: TRBD1 (6 bases). V was trimmed by 4 bases and J by 0 bases, leaving 14 bases between them. The V gene's germline CDR1 is SGHTS and CDR2 YDEGEE. CDR3 size: 15 residues. The chain's CDR3 is CASSSRDKVSYEQYF. The CDR3 DNA reads as TGTGCCAGCAGCAGTAGGGACAAGGTCTCCTACGAGCAGTACTTC.

The chain has TRBV5-4 and TRBJ2-2, with D possibly TRBD2 on 5 matching bases. Germline V gene data show CDR1 as SGHNT and CDR2 as YYREEE (reference sequence). Deletions cut 4 bases from V and 4 bases from J, with 14 bases between. This CDR3 region has 15 residues. The CDR3 nucleotides are TGTGCCAGCAGCCCCCGAGCCGGAGGCACCGGGGAGCTGTTTTTT. Translation gives CASSPRAGGTGELFF.

The rearrangement joins TRBV5-1 to TRBJ2-1, with D maybe TRBD1 (5 bases). This CDR3 contains 14 residues. Germline V gene sequence: CDR1 SGHRS, CDR2 YFSETQ. V was pared by 4 bases and J by 6 bases, with 14 bases between. CDR3 sequence reads: CASSVAGNTNEQFF. DNA for the CDR3: TGCGCCAGCAGCGTCGCAGGGAACACCAATGAGCAGTTCTTC.

Written as DNA, the CDR3 is TGTGCCAGCAGCTCTGAACTAGTTTACAATGAGCAGTTCTTC. Its protein product is CASSSELVYNEQFF. This chain connects TRBV7-9 to TRBJ2-1; a possible D gene is TRBD2 (5 bases). Trimming left V 4 bases short and J 4 bases short, with 11 bases between. The CDR3 totals 14 residues. Germline lookup yields CDR1 SEHNR and CDR2 FQNEAQ (reference sequence).

This chain connects TRBV7-9 to TRBJ1-4; tentatively, D is TRBD1 (6 bases). V dropped 2 bases and J dropped 8 bases, with 12 bases sitting between them. Germline assignment: CDR1 SEHNR and CDR2 FQNEAQ (reference sequence). The CDR3 covers 14 residues. CDR3: CASSLRGGPEKLFF. For the CDR3, the DNA is TGTGCCAGCAGCTTAAGGGGGGGTCCCGAAAAACTGTTTTTT.

The rearrangement joins TRBV7-9 to TRBJ2-7; 8 positions match TRBD1. The V and J ends lost 3 bases and 2 bases, in that order; junction bases with no gene match: 6. This CDR3 contains 15 residues. The germline gives CDR1 SEHNR, CDR2 FQNEAQ (reference sequence). For the CDR3, the DNA is TGTGCCAGCAGCTTCGGGGCAGGGGGCGCCTACGAGCAGTACTTC. It translates to CASSFGAGGAYEQYF. Complete variable domain (other parts from reference TRBV7-9 and TRBJ2-7): DTGVSQNPRHKITKRGQNVTFRCDPISEHNRLYWYRQTLGQGPEFLTYFQNEAQLEKSRLLSDRFSAERPKGSFSTLEIQRTEQGDSAMYLCASSFGAGGAYEQYFGPGTRLTVT.

This rearrangement joins TRBV29-1 to TRBJ1-2; no clear D. The CDR3 runs to 13 residues. Germline V gene sequence: CDR1 SQVTM, CDR2 ANQGSEA. The ends were cut back, 5 bases at V and 8 bases at J, with 18 bases in the middle. The CDR3 spells CSVNPLDSGGYTF. The CDR3 DNA reads as TGCAGCGTTAACCCACTAGACTCGGGCGGCTACACCTTC. The full variable domain, in which reference TRBV29-1 and TRBJ1-2 provide the parts outside the CDR3, is SAVISQKPSRDICQRGTSLTIQCQVDSQVTMMFWYRQQPGQSLTLIATANQGSEATYESGFVIDKFPISRPNLTFSTLTVSNMSPEDSSIYLCSVNPLDSGGYTFGSGTRLTVV.

This sequence joins TRBV6-1 and TRBJ1-2; TRBD1 is a possible D gene (6 bases). The CDR3 has 14 amino acids. V lost 7 bases and J lost 2, with 14 bases in between. CDR1 MNHNS and CDR2 SASEGT come from the germline V gene. In nucleotides, the CDR3 is TGTGCCAGCAATGCCGGGACACTCAACTATGGCTACACCTTC. This gives the protein CASNAGTLNYGYTF.

The sample holds a few counts of this clone. The rearrangement joins TRBV28 to TRBJ2-1; TRBD2 is a possible D gene (5 bases). The CDR3 is 14 amino acids. V was trimmed by 5 bases and J by 3 bases, leaving 11 bases between them. The germline gives CDR1 MDHEN, CDR2 SYDVKM. CDR3 loop: CASSPPRGYNEQFF. The CDR3 DNA reads as TGTGCCAGCAGTCCCCCTCGGGGCTACAATGAGCAGTTCTTC.

This clone was picked up a small number of times. The chain is built from TRBV7-9 and TRBJ2-1; tentatively, D is TRBD2 (6 bases). There are 15 residues in the CDR3. Germline assignment: CDR1 SEHNR and CDR2 FQNEAQ (reference sequence). Deletions cut 8 bases from V and 4 bases from J, with 18 bases between. This CDR3 is CASGAGRVRYNEQFF. CDR3 bases: TGTGCCAGCGGGGCCGGGAGAGTGAGGTACAATGAGCAGTTCTTC.

The chain carries TRBV6-5 and TRBJ2-3; the D gene is possibly TRBD1 (7 bases). Trimming removed 2 bases at V and 6 bases at J, with 12 bases between. CDR1 and CDR2 (germline): MNHEY, SVGAGI. The CDR3 spans 14 residues. The CDR3 DNA sequence: TGTGCCAGCAGTTACACAGGGGCGGGGGATACGCAGTATTTT. It translates to CASSYTGAGDTQYF.

This clone was found a few times. The chain uses TRBV2 and TRBJ1-2, with 11 positions matching TRBD1. This CDR3 spans 14 amino acids. Germline V gene lookup returns CDR1 SNHLY and CDR2 FYNNEI. Trimming cost V 8 bases and J 0 bases; bases outside gene matches: 2. The CDR3 DNA reads TGTGCCAGCTGGGGACAGGGGGCTAACTATGGCTACACCTTC. Its translation: CASWGQGANYGYTF. Variable domain in full (rest from reference TRBV2 and TRBJ1-2): EPEVTQTPSHQVTQMGQEVILRCVPISNHLYFYWYRQILGQKVEFLVSFYNNEISEKSEIFDDQFSVERPDGSNFTLKIRSTKLEDSAMYFCASWGQGANYGYTFGSGTRLTVV.

The chain links TRBV6-5 to TRBJ1-5; 11 bases match TRBD1. Germline assignment: CDR1 MNHEY and CDR2 SVGAGI. The junction had 6 bases not matched to a gene; V was cut back by 6 bases and J by 8 bases. The CDR3 has 14 amino acids. The CDR3, as DNA: TGTGCCAGCAGCTCGGACAGGGGGCAAAAGCCCCAGCATTTT. It yields the protein CASSSDRGQKPQHF.